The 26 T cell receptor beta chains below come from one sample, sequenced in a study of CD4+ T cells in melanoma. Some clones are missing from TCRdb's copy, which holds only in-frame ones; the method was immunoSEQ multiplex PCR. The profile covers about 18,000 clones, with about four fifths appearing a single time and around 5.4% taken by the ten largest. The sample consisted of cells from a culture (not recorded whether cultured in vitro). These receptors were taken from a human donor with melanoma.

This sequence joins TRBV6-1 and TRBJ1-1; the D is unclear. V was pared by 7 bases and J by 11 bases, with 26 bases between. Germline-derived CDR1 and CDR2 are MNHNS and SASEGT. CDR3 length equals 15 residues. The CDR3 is CASTPRLRDYSKAFF. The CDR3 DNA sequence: TGTGCCAGCACCCCCCGGCTGAGAGACTATTCCAAGGCTTTCTTT.

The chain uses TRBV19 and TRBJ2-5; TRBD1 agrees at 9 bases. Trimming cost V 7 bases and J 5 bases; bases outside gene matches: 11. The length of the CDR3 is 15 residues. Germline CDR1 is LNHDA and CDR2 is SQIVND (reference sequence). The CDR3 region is CASNNPQGAGETQYF. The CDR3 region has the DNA TGTGCCAGTAACAACCCACAGGGGGCAGGGGAGACCCAGTACTTC.

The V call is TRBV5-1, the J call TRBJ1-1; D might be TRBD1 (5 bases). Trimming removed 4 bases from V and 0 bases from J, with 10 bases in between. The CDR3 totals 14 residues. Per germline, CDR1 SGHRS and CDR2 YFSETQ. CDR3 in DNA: TGCGCCAGCAGCCCCGGGACGCTGAACACTGAAGCTTTCTTT. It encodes CASSPGTLNTEAFF.

CDR3 sequence reads: CASSRQATRSYEQYF. The CDR3 nucleotides are TGTGCCAGCAGCCGACAGGCCACTAGATCCTACGAGCAGTACTTC. The rearrangement links TRBV6-1 to TRBJ2-7, with a possible D match to TRBD1 (6 bases). Germline values: CDR1 MNHNS, CDR2 SASEGT. Trimming pared 6 bases from V and 1 base from J, leaving 16 bases between. CDR3 size: 15 residues.

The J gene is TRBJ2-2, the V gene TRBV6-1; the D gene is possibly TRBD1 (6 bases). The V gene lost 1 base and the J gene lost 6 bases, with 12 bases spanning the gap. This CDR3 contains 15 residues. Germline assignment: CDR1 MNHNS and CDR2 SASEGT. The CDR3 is CASSEDRRGSGELFF. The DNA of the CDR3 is TGTGCCAGCAGTGAAGATCGCAGGGGATCCGGGGAGCTGTTTTTT.

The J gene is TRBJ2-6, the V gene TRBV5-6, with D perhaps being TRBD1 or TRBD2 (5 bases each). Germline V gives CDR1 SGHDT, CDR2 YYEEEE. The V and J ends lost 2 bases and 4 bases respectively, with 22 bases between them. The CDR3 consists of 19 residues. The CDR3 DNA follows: TGTGCCAGCAGCTTTCGCCCGGGGCGGTCAGTGCAGGGGGCCAACGTCCTGACTTTC. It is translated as CASSFRPGRSVQGANVLTF.

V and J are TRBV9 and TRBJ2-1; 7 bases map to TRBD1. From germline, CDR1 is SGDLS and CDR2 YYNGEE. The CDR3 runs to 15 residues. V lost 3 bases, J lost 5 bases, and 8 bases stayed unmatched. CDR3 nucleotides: TGTGCCAGCAGCGCAGTGACAGGGCCGAACAATGAGCAGTTCTTC. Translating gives CASSAVTGPNNEQFF.

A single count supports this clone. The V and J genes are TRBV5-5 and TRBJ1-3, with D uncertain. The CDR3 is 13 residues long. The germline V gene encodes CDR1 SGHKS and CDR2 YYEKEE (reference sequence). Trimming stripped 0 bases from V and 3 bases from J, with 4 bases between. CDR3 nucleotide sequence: TGTGCCAGCAGCTTGGACATTGGAAACACCATATATTTT. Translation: CASSLDIGNTIYF.

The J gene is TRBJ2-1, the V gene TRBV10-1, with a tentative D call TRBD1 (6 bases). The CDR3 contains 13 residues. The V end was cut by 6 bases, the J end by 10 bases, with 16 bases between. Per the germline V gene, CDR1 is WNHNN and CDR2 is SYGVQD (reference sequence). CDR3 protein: CASSQYRAGEQFF. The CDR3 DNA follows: TGCGCCAGCAGCCAGTACAGGGCCGGGGAGCAGTTCTTC.

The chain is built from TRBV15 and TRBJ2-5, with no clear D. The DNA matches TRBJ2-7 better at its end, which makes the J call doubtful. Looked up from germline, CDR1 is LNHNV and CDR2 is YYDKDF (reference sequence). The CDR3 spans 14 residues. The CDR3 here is CATSRHHFSYEQYF. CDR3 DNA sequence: TGTGCCACCAGCAGACACCACTTCTCCTACGAGCAGTACTTC.

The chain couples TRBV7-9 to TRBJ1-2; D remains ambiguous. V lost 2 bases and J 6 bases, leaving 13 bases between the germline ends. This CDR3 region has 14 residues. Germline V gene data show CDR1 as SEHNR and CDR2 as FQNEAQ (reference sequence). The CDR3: CASSLREGTHGYTF. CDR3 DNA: TGTGCCAGCAGCTTAAGGGAGGGTACACATGGCTACACCTTC.

The CDR3 sequence: CASTVRDTQYF. Written as DNA, the CDR3 is TGTGCCAGCACGGTGAGAGATACGCAGTATTTT. This sequence joins TRBV25-1 and TRBJ2-3, with D hard to call. The length of the CDR3 is 11 residues. Germline assignment: CDR1 MGHDK and CDR2 SYGVNS. Trimming shortened V by 7 bases and J by 5 bases, and 7 bases separated the two germline ends.

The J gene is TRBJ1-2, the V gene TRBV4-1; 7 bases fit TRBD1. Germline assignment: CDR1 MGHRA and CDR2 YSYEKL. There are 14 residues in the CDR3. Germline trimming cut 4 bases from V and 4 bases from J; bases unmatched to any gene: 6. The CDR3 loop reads CASSRITGVYGYTF. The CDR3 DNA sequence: TGCGCCAGCAGCCGGATCACAGGGGTCTATGGCTACACCTTC.

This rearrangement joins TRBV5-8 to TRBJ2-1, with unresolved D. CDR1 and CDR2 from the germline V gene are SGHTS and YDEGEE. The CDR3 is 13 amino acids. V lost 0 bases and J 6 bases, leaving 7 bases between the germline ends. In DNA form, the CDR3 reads TGTGCCAGCAGCTTGGGGGAAATCAATGAGCAGTTCTTC. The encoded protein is CASSLGEINEQFF. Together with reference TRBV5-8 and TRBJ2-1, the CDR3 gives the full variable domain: EAGVTQSPTHLIKTRGQQATLRCSPISGHTSVYWYQQALGLGLQFLLWYDEGEERNRGNFPPRFSGRQFPNYSSELNVNALELEDSALYLCASSLGEINEQFFGPGTRLTVL.

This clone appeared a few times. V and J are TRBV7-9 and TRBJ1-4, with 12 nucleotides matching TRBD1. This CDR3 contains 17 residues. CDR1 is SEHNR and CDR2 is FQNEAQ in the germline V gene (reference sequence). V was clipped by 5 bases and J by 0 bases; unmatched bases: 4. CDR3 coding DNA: TGTGCCAGCAGCACCGGGACAGGGGGCACAACTAATGAAAAACTGTTTTTT. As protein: CASSTGTGGTTNEKLFF.

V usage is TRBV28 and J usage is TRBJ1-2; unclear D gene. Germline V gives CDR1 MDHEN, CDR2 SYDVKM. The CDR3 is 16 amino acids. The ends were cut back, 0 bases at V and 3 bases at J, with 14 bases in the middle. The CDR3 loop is CASSLWGKGGDYGYTF. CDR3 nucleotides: TGTGCCAGCAGTTTATGGGGGAAAGGCGGTGACTATGGCTACACCTTC.

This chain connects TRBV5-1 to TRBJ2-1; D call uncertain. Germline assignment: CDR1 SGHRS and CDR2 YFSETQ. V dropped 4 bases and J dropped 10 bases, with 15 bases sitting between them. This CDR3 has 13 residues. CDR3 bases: TGCGCCAGCAGCACTGGTGACCGGCGGGAGCAGTTCTTC. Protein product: CASSTGDRREQFF.

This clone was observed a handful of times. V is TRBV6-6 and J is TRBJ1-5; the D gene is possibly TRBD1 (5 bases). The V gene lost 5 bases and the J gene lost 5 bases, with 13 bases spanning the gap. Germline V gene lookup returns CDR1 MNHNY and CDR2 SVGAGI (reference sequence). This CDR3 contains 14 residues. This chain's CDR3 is CASSAGIGDQPQHF. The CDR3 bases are TGTGCCAGCAGTGCAGGGATTGGGGATCAGCCCCAGCATTTT.

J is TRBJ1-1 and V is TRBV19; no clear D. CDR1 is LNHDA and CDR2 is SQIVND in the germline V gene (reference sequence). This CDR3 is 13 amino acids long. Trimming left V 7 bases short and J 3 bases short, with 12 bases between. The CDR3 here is CASNTERYTEAFF. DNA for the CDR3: TGTGCCAGTAACACCGAACGGTACACTGAAGCTTTCTTT.

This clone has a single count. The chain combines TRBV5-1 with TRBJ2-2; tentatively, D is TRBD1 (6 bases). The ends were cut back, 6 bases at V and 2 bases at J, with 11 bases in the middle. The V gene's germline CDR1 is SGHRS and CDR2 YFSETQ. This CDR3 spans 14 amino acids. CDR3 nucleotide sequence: TGCGCCAGCAAACCGGGACAAAACACCGGGGAGCTGTTTTTT. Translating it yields CASKPGQNTGELFF.

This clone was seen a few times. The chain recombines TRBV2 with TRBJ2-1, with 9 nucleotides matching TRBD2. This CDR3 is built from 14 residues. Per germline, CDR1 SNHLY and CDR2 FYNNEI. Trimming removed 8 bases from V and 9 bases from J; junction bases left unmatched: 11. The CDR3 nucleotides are TGTGCCAGCCGCCGACTAGCGGATGGGGGTGAGCAGTTCTTC. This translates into CASRRLADGGEQFF.

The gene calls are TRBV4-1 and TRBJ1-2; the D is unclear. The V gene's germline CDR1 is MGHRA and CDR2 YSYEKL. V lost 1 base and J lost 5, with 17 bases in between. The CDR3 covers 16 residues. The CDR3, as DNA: TGCGCCAGCAGCCAAGGCCGGACGGATCGTTGGTATGGCTACACCTTC. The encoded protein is CASSQGRTDRWYGYTF.

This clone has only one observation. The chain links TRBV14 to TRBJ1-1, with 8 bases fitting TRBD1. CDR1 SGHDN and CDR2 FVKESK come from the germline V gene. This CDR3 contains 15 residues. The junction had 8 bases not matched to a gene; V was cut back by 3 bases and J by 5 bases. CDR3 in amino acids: CASSHRQGLRTEAFF. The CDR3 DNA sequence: TGTGCCAGCAGCCACAGACAGGGGCTGAGAACTGAAGCTTTCTTT.

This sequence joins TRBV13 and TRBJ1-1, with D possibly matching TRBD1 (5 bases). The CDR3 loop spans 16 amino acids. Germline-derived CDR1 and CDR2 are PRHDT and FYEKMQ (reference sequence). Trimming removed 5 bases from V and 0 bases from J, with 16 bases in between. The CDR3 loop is CASSKDTGGMNTEAFF. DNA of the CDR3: TGTGCCAGCAGCAAAGACACAGGTGGCATGAACACTGAAGCTTTCTTT.

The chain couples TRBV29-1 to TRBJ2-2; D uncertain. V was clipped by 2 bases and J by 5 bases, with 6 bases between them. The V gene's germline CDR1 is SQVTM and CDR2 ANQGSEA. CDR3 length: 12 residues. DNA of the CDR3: TGCAGCGTTGAAAAGGGAACCGGGGAGCTGTTTTTT. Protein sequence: CSVEKGTGELFF.

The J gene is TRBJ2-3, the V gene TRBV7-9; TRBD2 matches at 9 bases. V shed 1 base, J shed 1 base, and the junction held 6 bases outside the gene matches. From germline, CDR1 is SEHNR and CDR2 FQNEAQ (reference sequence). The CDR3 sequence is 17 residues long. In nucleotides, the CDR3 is TGTGCCAGCAGCTTAGGAGAAGCGGGGGGACGCACAGATACGCAGTATTTT. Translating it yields CASSLGEAGGRTDTQYF.